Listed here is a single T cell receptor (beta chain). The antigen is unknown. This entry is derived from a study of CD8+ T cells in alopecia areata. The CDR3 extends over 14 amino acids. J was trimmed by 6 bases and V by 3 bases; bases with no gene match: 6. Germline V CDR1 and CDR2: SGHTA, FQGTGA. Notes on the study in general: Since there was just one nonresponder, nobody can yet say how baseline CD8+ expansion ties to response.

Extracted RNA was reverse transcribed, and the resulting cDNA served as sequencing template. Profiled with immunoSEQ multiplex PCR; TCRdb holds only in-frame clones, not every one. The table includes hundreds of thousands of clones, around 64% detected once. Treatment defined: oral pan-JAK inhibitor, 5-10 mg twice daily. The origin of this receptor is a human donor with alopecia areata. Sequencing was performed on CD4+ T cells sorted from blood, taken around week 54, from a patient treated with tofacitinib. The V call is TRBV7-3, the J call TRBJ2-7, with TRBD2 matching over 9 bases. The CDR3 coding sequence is TGTGCCAGCAGCTTGGCGGGGGGGCCCTCCGAGCAGTACTTC. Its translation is CASSLAGGPSEQYF.